This T cell receptor (beta chain) was found in a study of cytomegalovirus exposure and HLA in healthy donors. In regard to this clone: Its antigen is undetermined.

Study-level findings and limits: Among the sequence variants, a highly shared cluster was likely an artifact of sequencing.

This CDR3 is built from 14 residues. V lost 0 bases and J lost 6; bases outside the gene matches: 2. CDR1 MNHEY and CDR2 SVGAGI come from the germline V gene. The study ran its PCR with 60 Vbeta and 13 Jbeta primers. Using immunoSEQ multiplex PCR, the repertoire was profiled, and TCRdb retains in-frame clones only, with some absent. Altogether about 98,000 clones are present, 80% to 90% being singletons, with the ten largest covering about 1.5%. This sequence joins TRBV6-5 and TRBJ2-1, with TRBD1 matching 7 bases. Sequenced material: PBMCs. This clonotype originated in a man aged 40-49 years in good health and CMV-seronegative. The CDR3 sequence is CASSYSRGRNEQFF. The CDR3 nucleotides read TGTGCCAGCAGTTACTCGAGGGGGCGCAATGAGCAGTTCTTC.